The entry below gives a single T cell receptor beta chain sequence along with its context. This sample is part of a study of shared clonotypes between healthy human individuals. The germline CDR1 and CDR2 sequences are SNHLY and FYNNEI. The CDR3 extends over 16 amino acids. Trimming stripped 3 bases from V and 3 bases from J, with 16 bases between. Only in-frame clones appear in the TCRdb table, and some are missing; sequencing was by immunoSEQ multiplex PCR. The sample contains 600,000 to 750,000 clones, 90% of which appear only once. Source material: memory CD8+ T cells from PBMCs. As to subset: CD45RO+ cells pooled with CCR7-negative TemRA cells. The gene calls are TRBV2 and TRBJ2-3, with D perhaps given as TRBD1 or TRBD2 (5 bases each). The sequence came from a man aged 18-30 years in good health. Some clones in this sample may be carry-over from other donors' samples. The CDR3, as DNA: TGTGCCAGCAGTGAGCTCGGAGCTTGGGGGACAGATACGCAGTATTTT. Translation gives CASSELGAWGTDTQYF.